This T cell receptor beta chain was observed in a study of T cells in Graves' hyperthyroidism and ophthalmopathy. Stable disease denoted Graves' hyperthyroidism without ophthalmopathy progression within 18 months. The diagnoses drew upon clinical symptoms, serum thyroxine and TRAb, thyroid ultrasound and orbital computed tomography. RNA transcripts gave rise to amplified TCR beta CDR3 regions. First-round RT-PCR of the TCR CDR3 relied on the HTBI primer set. TCRdb re-called the multiplex PCR reads through MiXCR, storing one row per CDR3 protein. The table has approximately 400,000 distinct CDR3 sequences, around 16% seen once; the top ten hold roughly 15%. The ends were cut back, 5 bases at V and 4 bases at J, with 13 bases in the middle. The CDR3 spans 14 residues. The germline CDR1 and CDR2 sequences are KGHDR and SFDVKD.

Sequences were obtained from blood. This sequence originates from a woman between 18 and 29 years old with Graves' hyperthyroidism. The J gene is TRBJ1-2, the V gene TRBV24-1, with unresolved D. The CDR3 loop reads CATSVSDFPYGYTF. The CDR3 nucleotides are TGTGCCACCAGTGTTTCGGACTTTCCCTATGGCTACACCTTC.